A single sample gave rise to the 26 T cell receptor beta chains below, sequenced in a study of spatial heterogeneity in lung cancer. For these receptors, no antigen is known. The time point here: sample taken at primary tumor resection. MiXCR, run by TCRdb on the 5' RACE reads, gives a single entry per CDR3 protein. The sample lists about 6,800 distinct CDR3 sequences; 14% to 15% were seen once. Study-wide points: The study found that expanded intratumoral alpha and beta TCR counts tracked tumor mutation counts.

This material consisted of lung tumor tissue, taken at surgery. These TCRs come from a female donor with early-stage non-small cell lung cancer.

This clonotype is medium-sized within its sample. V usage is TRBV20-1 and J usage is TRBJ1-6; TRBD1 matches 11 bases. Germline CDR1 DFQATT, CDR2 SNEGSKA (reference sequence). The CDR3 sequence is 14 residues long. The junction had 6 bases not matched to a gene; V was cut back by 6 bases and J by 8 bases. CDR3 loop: CSAPGQGVDSPLHF. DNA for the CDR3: TGCAGTGCGCCGGGACAGGGGGTGGATTCACCCCTCCACTTT.

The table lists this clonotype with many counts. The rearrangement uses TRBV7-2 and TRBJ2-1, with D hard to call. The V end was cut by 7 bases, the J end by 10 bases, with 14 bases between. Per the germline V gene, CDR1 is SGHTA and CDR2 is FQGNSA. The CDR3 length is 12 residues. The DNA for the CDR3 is TGTGCCAGCAACTGGGGAAAGAGGGAGCAGTTCTTC. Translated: CASNWGKREQFF.

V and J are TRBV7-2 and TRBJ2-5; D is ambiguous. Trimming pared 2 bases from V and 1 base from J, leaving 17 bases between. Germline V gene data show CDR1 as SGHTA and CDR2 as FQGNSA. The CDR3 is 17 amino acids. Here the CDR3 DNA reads TGTGCCAGCAGCTTATTAGGAGCAACCACCCCCCAAGAGACCCAGTACTTC. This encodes CASSLLGATTPQETQYF. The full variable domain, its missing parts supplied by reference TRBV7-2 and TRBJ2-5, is GAGVSQSPSNKVTEKGKDVELRCDPISGHTALYWYRQSLGQGLEFLIYFQGNSAPDKSGLPSDRFSAERTGGSVSTLTIQRTQQEDSAVYLCASSLLGATTPQETQYFGPGTRLLVL.

CDR3 in DNA: TGTGCCAGCAGTTTCGACAGGGCCACTGAAGCTTTCTTT. Protein product: CASSFDRATEAFF. V is TRBV12-3 or TRBV12-4 and J is TRBJ1-1; TRBD1 matches 7 bases. V was clipped by 3 bases and J by 4 bases; unmatched bases: 2. The CDR3 spans 13 residues.

CDR3 DNA sequence: TGTGCCAGCAGCTTAATCTCTGGAAACACCATATATTTT. Translated, it gives CASSLISGNTIYF. The chain employs TRBV7-9 and TRBJ1-3; D unclear. Trimming took off 2 bases at V and 0 bases at J, with 2 bases between the two ends. CDR3 length: 13 amino acids. From germline, CDR1 is SEHNR and CDR2 FQNEAQ (reference sequence). The full variable domain, its missing parts supplied by reference TRBV7-9 and TRBJ1-3, is DTGVSQNPRHKITKRGQNVTFRCDPISEHNRLYWYRQTLGQGPEFLTYFQNEAQLEKSRLLSDRFSAERPKGSFSTLEIQRTEQGDSAMYLCASSLISGNTIYFGEGSWLTVV.

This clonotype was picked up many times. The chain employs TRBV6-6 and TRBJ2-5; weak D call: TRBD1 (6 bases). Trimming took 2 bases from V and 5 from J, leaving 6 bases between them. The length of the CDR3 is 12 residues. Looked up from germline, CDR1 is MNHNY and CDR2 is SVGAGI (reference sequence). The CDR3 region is CASSYTGETQYF. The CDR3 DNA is TGTGCCAGCAGTTACACAGGGGAGACCCAGTACTTC.

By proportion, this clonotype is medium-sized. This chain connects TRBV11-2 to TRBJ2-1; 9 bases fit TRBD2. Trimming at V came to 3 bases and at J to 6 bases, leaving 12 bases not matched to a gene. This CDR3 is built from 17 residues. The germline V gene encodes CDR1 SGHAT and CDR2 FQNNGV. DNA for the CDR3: TGTGCCAGCAGCTTTCTTGCTCGTGGCGGGGGGGCCAATGAGCAGTTCTTC. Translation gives CASSFLARGGGANEQFF. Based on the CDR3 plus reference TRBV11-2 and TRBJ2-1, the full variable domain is EAGVAQSPRYKIIEKRQSVAFWCNPISGHATLYWYQQILGQGPKLLIQFQNNGVVDDSQLPKDRFSAERLKGVDSTLKIQPAKLEDSAVYLCASSFLARGGGANEQFFGPGTRLTVL.

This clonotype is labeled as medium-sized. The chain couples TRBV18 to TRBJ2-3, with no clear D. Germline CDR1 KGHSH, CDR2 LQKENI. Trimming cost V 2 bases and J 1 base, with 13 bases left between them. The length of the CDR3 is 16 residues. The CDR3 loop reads CASSPAWVGRTDTQYF. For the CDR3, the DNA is TGTGCCAGCTCACCAGCGTGGGTTGGTCGCACAGATACGCAGTATTTT.

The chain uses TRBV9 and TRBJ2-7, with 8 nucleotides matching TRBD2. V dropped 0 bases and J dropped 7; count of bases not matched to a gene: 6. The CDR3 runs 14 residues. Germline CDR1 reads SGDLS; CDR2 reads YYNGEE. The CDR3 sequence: CASSVAGGPDEQYF. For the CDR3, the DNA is TGTGCCAGCAGCGTAGCGGGAGGGCCCGATGAGCAGTACTTC. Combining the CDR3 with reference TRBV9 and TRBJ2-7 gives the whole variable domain DSGVTQTPKHLITATGQRVTLRCSPRSGDLSVYWYQQSLDQGLQFLIQYYNGEERAKGNILERFSAQQFPDLHSELNLSSLELGDSALYFCASSVAGGPDEQYFGPGTRLTVT.

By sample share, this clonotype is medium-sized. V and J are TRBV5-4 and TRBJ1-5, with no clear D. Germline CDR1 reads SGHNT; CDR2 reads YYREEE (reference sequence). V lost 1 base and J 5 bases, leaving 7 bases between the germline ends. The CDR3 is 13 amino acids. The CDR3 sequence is CASSLKRYQPQHF. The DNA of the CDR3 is TGTGCCAGCAGCTTGAAGAGGTATCAGCCCCAGCATTTT.

In DNA, the CDR3 is TGTGCCAGCGCTCGGGGGATGGCGCAAGAGACCCAGTACTTC. Protein product: CASARGMAQETQYF. V is TRBV25-1 and J is TRBJ2-5, with D maybe TRBD2 (6 bases). Per the germline V gene, CDR1 is MGHDK and CDR2 is SYGVNS. The CDR3 loop spans 14 amino acids. Trimming took 8 bases from V and 2 from J, leaving 15 bases between them.

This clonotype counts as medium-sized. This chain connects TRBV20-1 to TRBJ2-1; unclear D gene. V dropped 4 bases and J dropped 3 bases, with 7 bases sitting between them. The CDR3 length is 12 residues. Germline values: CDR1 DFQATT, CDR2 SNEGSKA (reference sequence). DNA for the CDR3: TGCAGTGCTACCCTACTCTACAATGAGCAGTTCTTC. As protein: CSATLLYNEQFF.

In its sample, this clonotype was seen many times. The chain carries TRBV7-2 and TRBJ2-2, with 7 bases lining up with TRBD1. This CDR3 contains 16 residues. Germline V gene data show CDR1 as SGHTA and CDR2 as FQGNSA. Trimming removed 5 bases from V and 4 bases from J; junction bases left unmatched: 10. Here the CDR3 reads CASSRSGTAGTGELFF. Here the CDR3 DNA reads TGTGCCAGCAGCCGATCCGGGACAGCCGGCACCGGGGAGCTGTTTTTT. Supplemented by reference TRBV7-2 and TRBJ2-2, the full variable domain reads GAGVSQSPSNKVTEKGKDVELRCDPISGHTALYWYRQSLGQGLEFLIYFQGNSAPDKSGLPSDRFSAERTGGSVSTLTIQRTQQEDSAVYLCASSRSGTAGTGELFFGEGSRLTVL.

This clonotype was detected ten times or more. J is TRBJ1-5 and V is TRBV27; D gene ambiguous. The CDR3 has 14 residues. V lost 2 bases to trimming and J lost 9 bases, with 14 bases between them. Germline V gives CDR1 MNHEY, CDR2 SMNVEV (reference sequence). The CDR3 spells CASSLRYGLGPQHF. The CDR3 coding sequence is TGTGCCAGCAGTTTAAGGTATGGCCTAGGGCCCCAGCATTTT.

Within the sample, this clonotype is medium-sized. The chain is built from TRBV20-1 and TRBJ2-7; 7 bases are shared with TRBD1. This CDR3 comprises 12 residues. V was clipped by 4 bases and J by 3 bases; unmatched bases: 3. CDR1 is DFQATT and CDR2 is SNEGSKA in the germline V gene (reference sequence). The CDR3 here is CSANDRVYEQYF. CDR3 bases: TGCAGTGCTAACGACAGGGTCTACGAGCAGTACTTC.

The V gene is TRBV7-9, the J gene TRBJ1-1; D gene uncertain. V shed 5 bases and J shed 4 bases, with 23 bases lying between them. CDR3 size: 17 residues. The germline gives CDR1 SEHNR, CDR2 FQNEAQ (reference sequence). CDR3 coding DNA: TGTGCCAGCAGCCAAAGACCAGGCGAGCCCTGGGGCACTGAAGCTTTCTTT. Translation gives CASSQRPGEPWGTEAFF.

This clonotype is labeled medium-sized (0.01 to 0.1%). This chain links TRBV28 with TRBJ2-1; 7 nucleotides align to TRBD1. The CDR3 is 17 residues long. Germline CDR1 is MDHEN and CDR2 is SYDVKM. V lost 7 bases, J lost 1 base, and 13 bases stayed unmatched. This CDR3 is CASTGTVGMGSYNEQFF. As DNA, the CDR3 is TGTGCCAGCACGGGGACAGTCGGGATGGGGTCCTACAATGAGCAGTTCTTC.

CDR3 loop: CASSKAPCTGEQFF. Here the CDR3 DNA reads TGTGCCAGCAGCAAAGCCCCCTGTACTGGTGAGCAGTTCTTC. The V and J genes are TRBV21-1 and TRBJ2-1; TRBD1 reflects the table's D call only, with no check against the DNA. TRBV21-1 is a pseudogene segment. CDR3 size: 14 residues.

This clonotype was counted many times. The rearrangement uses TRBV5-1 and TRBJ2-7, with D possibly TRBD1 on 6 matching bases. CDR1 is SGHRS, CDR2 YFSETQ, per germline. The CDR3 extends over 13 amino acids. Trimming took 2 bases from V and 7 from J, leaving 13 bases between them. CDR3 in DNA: TGCGCCAGCAGCTTTGGACAGCTTCGAGAGCAGTACTTC. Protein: CASSFGQLREQYF.

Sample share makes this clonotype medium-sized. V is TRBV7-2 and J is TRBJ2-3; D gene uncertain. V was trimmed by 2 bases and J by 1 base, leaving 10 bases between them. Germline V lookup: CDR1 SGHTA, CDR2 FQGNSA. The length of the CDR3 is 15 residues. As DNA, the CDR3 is TGTGCCAGCAGCTTACGAAACGACGGCACAGATACGCAGTATTTT. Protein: CASSLRNDGTDTQYF.

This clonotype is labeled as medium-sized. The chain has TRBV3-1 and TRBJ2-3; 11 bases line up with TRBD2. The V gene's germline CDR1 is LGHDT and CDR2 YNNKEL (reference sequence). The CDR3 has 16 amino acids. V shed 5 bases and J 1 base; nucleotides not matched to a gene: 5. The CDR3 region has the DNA TGTGCCAGCAGCTCTATGACTAGCGGGGGCACAGATACGCAGTATTTT. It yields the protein CASSSMTSGGTDTQYF.

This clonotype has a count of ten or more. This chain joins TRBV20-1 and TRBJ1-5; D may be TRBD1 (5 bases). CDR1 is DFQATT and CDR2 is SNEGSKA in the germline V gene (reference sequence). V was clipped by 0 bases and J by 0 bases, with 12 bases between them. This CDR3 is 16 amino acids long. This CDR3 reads CSARDPQGDSNQPQHF. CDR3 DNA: TGCAGTGCTAGAGATCCTCAGGGAGATAGCAATCAGCCCCAGCATTTT.

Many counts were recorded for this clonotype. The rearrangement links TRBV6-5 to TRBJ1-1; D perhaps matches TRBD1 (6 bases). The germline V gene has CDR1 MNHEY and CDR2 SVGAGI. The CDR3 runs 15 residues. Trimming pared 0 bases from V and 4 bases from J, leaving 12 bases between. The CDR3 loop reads CASSYSPTGPTEAFF. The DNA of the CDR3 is TGTGCCAGCAGTTACTCACCCACAGGGCCCACTGAAGCTTTCTTT.

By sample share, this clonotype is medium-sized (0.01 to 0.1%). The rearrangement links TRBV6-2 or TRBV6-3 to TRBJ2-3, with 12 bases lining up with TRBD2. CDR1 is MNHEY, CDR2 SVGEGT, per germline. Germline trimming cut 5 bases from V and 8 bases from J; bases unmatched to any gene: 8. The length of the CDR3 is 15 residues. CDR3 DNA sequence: TGTGCCAGCAGTCAGCTAGCGGGGGGGCCGAGTACGCAGTATTTT. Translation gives CASSQLAGGPSTQYF.

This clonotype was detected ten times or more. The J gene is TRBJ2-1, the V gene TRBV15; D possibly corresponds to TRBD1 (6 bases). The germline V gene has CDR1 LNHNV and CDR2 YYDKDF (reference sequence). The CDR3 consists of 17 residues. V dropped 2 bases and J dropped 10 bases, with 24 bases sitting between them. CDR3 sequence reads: CATSRFSETKGVGEQFF. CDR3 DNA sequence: TGTGCCACCAGCAGATTTTCGGAGACTAAGGGGGTGGGAGAGCAGTTCTTC.

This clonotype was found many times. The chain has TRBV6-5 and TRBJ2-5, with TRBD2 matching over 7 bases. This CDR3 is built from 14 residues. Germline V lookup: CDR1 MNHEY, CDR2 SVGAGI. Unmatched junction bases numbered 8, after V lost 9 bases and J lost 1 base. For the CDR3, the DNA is TGTGCCAGTAAGACCCTAGCGGTCCAAGAGACCCAGTACTTC. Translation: CASKTLAVQETQYF.